Detailed here is one T cell receptor beta chain. This sample stems from a study of T cell changes during pregnancy in multiple sclerosis. This CDR3 is built from 14 residues. The V gene's germline CDR1 is SGHRS and CDR2 YFSETQ. V dropped 3 bases and J dropped 2; count of bases not matched to a gene: 4. This table comes from immunoSEQ multiplex PCR, and its TCRdb copy is limited to in-frame clones, with some not included. This sample has approximately 100,000 clones; more than 85% occur once, and the top ten carry 3% to 3.5%. J is TRBJ2-7 and V is TRBV5-1; TRBD1 agrees at 8 bases. The material was peripheral blood, obtained after pregnancy. The TCR sequence derives from a female donor with multiple sclerosis, enrolled in a pregnancy study. The CDR3 protein is CASSSRTGTYEQYF. In DNA, the CDR3 is TGCGCCAGCAGCTCTAGGACAGGGACCTACGAGCAGTACTTC.